This passage covers 5 T cell receptor beta chains from one sample sequenced in a study of vaccination effects on CD4 cells after COVID-19. Their cognate antigens are unknown. This table comes from immunoSEQ multiplex PCR, and its TCRdb copy is limited to in-frame clones, with some not included. The data show more than 60,000 clones, about 72% seen once. At the end of over 8 days of culture, CD4+ T cells were isolated. The material was CD4+ T cells from PBMCs cultured without peptide, obtained before COVID-19 vaccination. Source of these receptors: a human donor who had a prior SARS-CoV-2 infection.

CDR3 amino acids: CATSRDWDEQYF. CDR3 sequence (DNA): TGTGCCACCAGCAGAGATTGGGACGAGCAGTACTTC. V and J are TRBV15 and TRBJ2-7; D call uncertain. Germline V gene lookup returns CDR1 LNHNV and CDR2 YYDKDF (reference sequence). V shed 0 bases and J shed 5 bases, with 5 bases lying between them. The CDR3 loop spans 12 amino acids.

This clone showed up just a few times. The chain employs TRBV2 and TRBJ2-5, with 9 bases identical to TRBD2. Trimming cost V 1 base and J 9 bases; bases outside gene matches: 9. Germline V lookup: CDR1 SNHLY, CDR2 FYNNEI. CDR3 size: 15 residues. In nucleotides, the CDR3 is TGTGCCAGCAGTGAAGTCGCTAGCGGGGAACGGGCCCAGTACTTC. As protein: CASSEVASGERAQYF.

The chain is built from TRBV5-4 and TRBJ2-1; 8 positions match TRBD2. CDR3 length: 15 residues. The germline V gene has CDR1 SGHNT and CDR2 YYREEE (reference sequence). Trimming at V came to 4 bases and at J to 1 base, leaving 4 bases not matched to a gene. The CDR3 loop is CASSLSGRSYNEQFF. CDR3 bases: TGTGCCAGCAGCCTAAGCGGGAGATCCTACAATGAGCAGTTCTTC.

The chain combines TRBV7-9 with TRBJ2-5, with a tentative D call TRBD1 (5 bases). The germline V and J ends were trimmed by 3 bases and 2 bases, with 10 bases remaining between them. This CDR3 has 14 residues. Germline V lookup: CDR1 SEHNR, CDR2 FQNEAQ (reference sequence). The CDR3 reads CASSLVTGQETQYF. Written as DNA, the CDR3 is TGTGCCAGCAGCTTGGTAACAGGACAAGAGACCCAGTACTTC.

This chain links TRBV4-1 with TRBJ2-1, with 8 bases that match TRBD1. The CDR3 contains 16 residues. The germline CDR1 and CDR2 sequences are MGHRA and YSYEKL. With V trimmed by 4 bases and J by 8 bases, 13 bases remained unmatched. DNA of the CDR3: TGCGCCAGCAGCCTCCTACAGGGGGTAGCTGGCCATGAGCAGTTCTTC. Its protein product is CASSLLQGVAGHEQFF.